A single sample is the source of the 15 T cell receptor beta chains below, sequenced in a study of T-cell reconstitution after alpha-beta-depleted transplantation in children. For TCRbeta, the library was prepared with unique molecular identifiers. TCRdb reprocessed the PCR reads with MiXCR, giving one entry per CDR3 protein. The sample records about 400,000 distinct CDR3 sequences, 20% being singletons. Source: PBMCs from the stem cell graft donor, taken from the stem cell graft. These receptors were taken from a human donor who donated a stem cell graft to a child with acute myeloid leukemia.

The rearrangement uses TRBV12-3 or TRBV12-4 and TRBJ2-1; 7 nucleotides align to TRBD2. Unmatched junction bases numbered 15, after V lost 4 bases and J lost 0 bases. This CDR3 spans 19 amino acids. The DNA for the CDR3 is TGTGCCAGCAGTTCCCCGGAGAGGCGGGAGTCCCGCTCCTACAATGAGCAGTTCTTC. Amino acid sequence: CASSSPERRESRSYNEQFF.

The V call is TRBV27, the J call TRBJ2-3, with a possible D match to TRBD2 (6 bases). The length of the CDR3 is 14 residues. V lost 2 bases and J 5 bases, leaving 11 bases between the germline ends. Germline values: CDR1 MNHEY, CDR2 SMNVEV (reference sequence). The CDR3 sequence: CASSLTPAGDTQYF. The CDR3 bases are TGTGCCAGCAGTTTAACCCCAGCGGGAGATACGCAGTATTTT.

Worth noting for this clonotype: A much larger clonotype is one base distant, so this may be a read error. This chain connects TRBV24-1 to TRBJ2-3, with 13 bases fitting TRBD2. Germline values: CDR1 KGHDR, CDR2 SFDVKD. This CDR3 spans 17 amino acids. In nucleotides, the CDR3 is TGTGCCACCAGTGACGCCCCCGGGACTAGCGGGACAGATATGCAGTATTTT. It encodes CATSDAPGTSGTDMQYF.

This sequence joins TRBV28 and TRBJ2-1, with 10 bases matching TRBD1. Germline V lookup: CDR1 MDHEN, CDR2 SYDVKM. The CDR3 extends over 16 amino acids. Trimming cost V 5 bases and J 7 bases; bases outside gene matches: 11. CDR3 coding DNA: TGTGCCAGCAGTGCAAGGGTGGGACAGGGGCGGAATGAGCAGTTCTTC. Translated, it gives CASSARVGQGRNEQFF. The full variable domain, in which reference TRBV28 and TRBJ2-1 provide the parts outside the CDR3, is DVKVTQSSRYLVKRTGEKVFLECVQDMDHENMFWYRQDPGLGLRLIYFSYDVKMKEKGDIPEGYSVSREKKERFSLILESASTNQTSMYLCASSARVGQGRNEQFFGPGTRLTVL.

The chain carries TRBV15 and TRBJ2-1, with TRBD1 matching over 8 bases. Trimming cost V 5 bases and J 7 bases; bases outside gene matches: 7. The CDR3 is 14 amino acids. Germline V gives CDR1 LNHNV, CDR2 YYDKDF (reference sequence). In DNA form, the CDR3 reads TGTGCCACCAGCGGGGACAGGTGGGGTAATGAGCAGTTCTTC. Its translation is CATSGDRWGNEQFF. The variable domain in full, with the rest retrieved from reference TRBV15 and TRBJ2-1, is DAMVIQNPRYQVTQFGKPVTLSCSQTLNHNVMYWYQQKSSQAPKLLFHYYDKDFNNEADTPDNFQSRRPNTSFCFLDIRSPGLGDTAMYLCATSGDRWGNEQFFGPGTRLTVL.

Ten or more counts support this clonotype. The rearrangement joins TRBV29-1 to TRBJ2-5; 7 nucleotides agree with TRBD1. Germline V gene sequence: CDR1 SQVTM, CDR2 ANQGSEA. V was pared by 7 bases and J by 1 base, with 6 bases of the junction left unmatched. The CDR3 runs to 13 residues. The CDR3 here is CSGETGIQETQYF. Written as DNA, the CDR3 is TGCAGCGGAGAGACAGGGATCCAAGAGACCCAGTACTTC.

In this sample, this clonotype turned up a few times. The rearrangement joins TRBV4-3 to TRBJ2-1; TRBD2 matches 16 bases. Germline V lookup: CDR1 LGHNA, CDR2 YSLEER. CDR3 size: 17 residues. The junction had 8 bases not matched to a gene; V was cut back by 4 bases and J by 8 bases. As DNA, the CDR3 is TGCGCCAGCAGCCTCGGGACTAGCGGGAGGGCCGGTCATGAGCAGTTCTTC. Protein sequence: CASSLGTSGRAGHEQFF.

This clonotype was counted a few times. The chain combines TRBV5-1 with TRBJ2-1, with 7 bases fitting TRBD2. Germline trimming cut 3 bases from V and 6 bases from J; bases unmatched to any gene: 9. Germline-derived CDR1 and CDR2 are SGHRS and YFSETQ. This CDR3 spans 15 amino acids. The CDR3 loop reads CASSSAGDHSNEQFF. The CDR3 DNA reads as TGCGCCAGCAGCTCGGCGGGAGACCACTCCAATGAGCAGTTCTTC. Drawing the rest from reference TRBV5-1 and TRBJ2-1, the complete variable domain is KAGVTQTPRYLIKTRGQQVTLSCSPISGHRSVSWYQQTPGQGLQFLFEYFSETQRNKGNFPGRFSGRQFSNSRSEMNVSTLELGDSALYLCASSSAGDHSNEQFFGPGTRLTVL.

The chain couples TRBV12-3 or TRBV12-4 to TRBJ2-1; possible D gene TRBD2, 7 bases. The ends were cut back, 6 bases at V and 5 bases at J, with 17 bases in the middle. The CDR3 is 15 residues long. DNA of the CDR3: TGTGCCAGCAGCAAAAACAGGGAGGGGGACAATGAGCAGTTCTTC. The encoded protein is CASSKNREGDNEQFF.

This chain links TRBV4-2 with TRBJ2-7; 7 bases map to TRBD2. The CDR3 totals 16 residues. V lost 3 bases and J lost 6; bases outside the gene matches: 14. CDR1 is LGHNA and CDR2 is YNFKEQ in the germline V gene. The CDR3 nucleotides are TGTGCCAGCAGCCAGGGCAGACTAGCAAGCCGCCCCGAGCAGTACTTC. It specifies CASSQGRLASRPEQYF.

As regards this clonotype: The conserved phenylalanine or tryptophan normally closing the CDR3 is absent here, so this likely arose from a read error. The J gene is TRBJ2-1, the V gene TRBV4-3; D unresolved. The CDR3 loop spans 15 amino acids. Germline V gives CDR1 LGHNA, CDR2 YSLEER. Trimming took off 4 bases at V and 0 bases at J, with 10 bases between the two ends. The CDR3, as DNA: TGCGCCAGCAGCCCGGGCTGGAGCTCCTACAATGAGCAGTTCTGC. The encoded protein is CASSPGWSSYNEQFC.

This clonotype occurred many times. The chain employs TRBV20-1 and TRBJ2-7, with TRBD2 matching over 8 bases. CDR3 length equals 13 residues. In germline, CDR1 is DFQATT, CDR2 SNEGSKA (reference sequence). The J segment lost 6 bases and the V segment lost 2 bases, leaving 6 bases of the junction unmatched. As DNA, the CDR3 is TGCAGTGCTAGATCGGGAGGGCAAGTCGAGCAGTACTTC. This gives the protein CSARSGGQVEQYF.

The V call is TRBV4-1, the J call TRBJ2-1, with 7 positions matching TRBD1. In germline, CDR1 is MGHRA, CDR2 YSYEKL. The CDR3 spans 16 residues. The J segment lost 3 bases and the V segment lost 1 base, leaving 6 bases of the junction unmatched. CDR3 in DNA: TGCGCCAGCAGCCAAGTGGCCCGGACAGGCTACAATGAGCAGTTCTTC. Protein sequence: CASSQVARTGYNEQFF.

This clonotype has ten or more counts. The chain uses TRBV20-1 and TRBJ2-1; no definite D call. V was cut by 6 bases and J by 4 bases, with 10 bases left in between. The length of the CDR3 is 12 residues. Germline lookup yields CDR1 DFQATT and CDR2 SNEGSKA (reference sequence). The CDR3 protein is CSAPGRYNEQFF. CDR3 DNA sequence: TGCAGTGCCCCGGGCAGGTACAATGAGCAGTTCTTC.

On this clonotype: Lacking the conserved final phenylalanine or tryptophan, this CDR3 likely reflects a read error. The gene calls are TRBV20-1 and TRBJ1-1, with 7 bases lining up with TRBD1. The CDR3 has 15 amino acids. CDR1 and CDR2 from the germline V gene are DFQATT and SNEGSKA (reference sequence). Trimming removed 3 bases from V and 3 bases from J; junction bases left unmatched: 10. This chain's CDR3 is CSASAGGQEYTEAFL. The CDR3 DNA reads as TGCAGTGCTAGCGCCGGAGGACAGGAGTACACTGAAGCTTTCTTA.